The sequence of this T cell receptor (beta chain) was determined in a study of beta chain features in type 1 diabetes. Germline lookup yields CDR1 KGHSY and CDR2 FQNENV. The CDR3 extends over 15 amino acids. V dropped 1 base and J dropped 8 bases, with 14 bases sitting between them. Of the isolated RNA, all was reverse transcribed, and so the sequenced material was expressed TCRB transcripts. Profiled with immunoSEQ multiplex PCR; TCRdb holds only in-frame clones, not every one. The data hold around 690,000 clones, with roughly an eighth observed a single time. This clone was counted a few times. Its antigen is currently unknown. Overall study results and limits: Whether HLA type affects TCRB rearrangement stayed undetermined in the present work. All four CD4+ subsets from Type 1 diabetes patients carried moderately but significantly shorter TCRB CDR3s. Patients' naive, central memory and Treg TCRB repertoires seemed closer to one another than those of healthy donors. Junctions at VDJ sites from type 1 diabetes patients had fewer insertions and more deletions.

Sample: naive CD4+ T cells from blood. The chain has TRBV16 and TRBJ1-4; no definite D call. The TCR comes from a man aged 25 to 40 with type 1 diabetes. The CDR3 here is CASSQLAGSEEKLFF. The CDR3 DNA follows: TGTGCCAGCAGCCAATTAGCCGGGTCGGAGGAAAAACTGTTTTTT.